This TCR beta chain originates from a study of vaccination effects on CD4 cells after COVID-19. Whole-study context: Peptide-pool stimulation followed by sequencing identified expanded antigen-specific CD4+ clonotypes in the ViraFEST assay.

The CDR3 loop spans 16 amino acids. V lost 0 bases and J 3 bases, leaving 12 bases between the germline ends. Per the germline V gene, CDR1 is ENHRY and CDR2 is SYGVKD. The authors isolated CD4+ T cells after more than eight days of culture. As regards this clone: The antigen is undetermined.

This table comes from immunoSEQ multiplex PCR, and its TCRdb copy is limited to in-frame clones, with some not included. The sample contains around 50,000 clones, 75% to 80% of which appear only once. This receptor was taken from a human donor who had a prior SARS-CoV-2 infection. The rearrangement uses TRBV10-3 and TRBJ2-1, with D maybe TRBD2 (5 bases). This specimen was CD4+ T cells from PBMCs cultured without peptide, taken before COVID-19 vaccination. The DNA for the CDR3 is TGTGCCATCAGTGAGTCTCGCGGGCAGAACTACAATGAGCAGTTCTTC. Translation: CAISESRGQNYNEQFF.